The source of this TCR beta chain is a study of T cells in Graves' hyperthyroidism and ophthalmopathy. Background on the study: Peripheral blood specimens were obtained at initial diagnosis, prior to any treatment.

Uncontrolled infection, other autoimmune disease, pregnancy or lactation barred patients from enrollment. 10 ml fresh peripheral blood yielded the PBMCs. Overall study findings and caveats: Ophthalmopathy got predicted by the model a median approximately 6.4 months before its onset.

The CDR3 consists of 14 residues. Germline V gene lookup returns CDR1 MDHEN and CDR2 SYDVKM. Trimming took off 4 bases at V and 7 bases at J, with 14 bases between the two ends. Amplified TCR beta CDR3 regions came from RNA transcripts. Researchers ran a first-round RT-PCR on the TCR CDR3 using the HTBI primer set. TCRdb reanalysed the multiplex PCR reads using MiXCR and keeps one entry per CDR3 protein. The sample yields some 500,000 distinct CDR3 sequences, roughly 25% seen once. On this clonotype: Antigen unknown.

The receptor was derived from a young woman with Graves' ophthalmopathy. V and J are TRBV28 and TRBJ1-5; D is perhaps TRBD1 (6 bases). Material for sequencing was blood. The CDR3 here is CASSSGGGRQPQHF. The CDR3 region has the DNA TGTGCCAGCAGTTCCGGGGGGGGCCGCCAGCCCCAGCATTTT.